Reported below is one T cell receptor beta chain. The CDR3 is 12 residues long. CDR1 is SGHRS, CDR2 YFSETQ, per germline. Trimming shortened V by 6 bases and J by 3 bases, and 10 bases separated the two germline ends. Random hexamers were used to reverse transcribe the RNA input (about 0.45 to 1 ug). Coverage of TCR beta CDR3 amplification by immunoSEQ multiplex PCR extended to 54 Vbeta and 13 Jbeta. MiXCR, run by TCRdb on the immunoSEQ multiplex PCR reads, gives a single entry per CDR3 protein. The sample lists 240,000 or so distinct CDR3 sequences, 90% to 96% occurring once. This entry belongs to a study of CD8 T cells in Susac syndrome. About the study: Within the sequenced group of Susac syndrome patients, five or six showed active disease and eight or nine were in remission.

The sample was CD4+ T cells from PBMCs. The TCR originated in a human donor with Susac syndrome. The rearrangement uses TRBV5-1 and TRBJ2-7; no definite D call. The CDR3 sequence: CASISDNYEQYF. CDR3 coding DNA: TGCGCCAGCATAAGTGACAACTACGAGCAGTACTTC.